The TCR beta chain described here comes from a study of cytomegalovirus exposure and HLA in healthy donors. Primers: 60 Vbeta forward and 13 Jbeta reverse. Method: immunoSEQ multiplex PCR; TCRdb's copy keeps in-frame clones and lacks some. Of 55,000 to 75,000 clones listed, approximately 60% are singletons. The CDR3 has 14 residues. Trimming left V 0 bases short and J 7 bases short, with 13 bases between. Germline assignment: CDR1 SGHAT and CDR2 FQNNGV. The sequence came from a young man in good health and CMV-seronegative. V is TRBV11-2 and J is TRBJ2-7; TRBD2 is a possible D gene (7 bases). The sample was PBMCs. The CDR3 DNA follows: TGTGCCAGCAGCTTAGATCGGGGGGCTCGGGAGCAGTACTTC. Amino acids: CASSLDRGAREQYF.